What follows are 29 T cell receptor beta chains derived from one specimen sequenced in a study of blood T cell repertoires in COVID-19. Clones were sequenced by immunoSEQ multiplex PCR, and TCRdb holds only the in-frame ones, with some missing. The data show 400,000 to 450,000 clones, less than 95% seen once. The sequencing input was PBMCs or T cells enriched from blood (not recorded which). The receptor source for this set is a man in his late teens or twenties who had recovered from COVID-19.

The gene calls are TRBV18 and TRBJ1-3, with 7 bases aligning to TRBD1. The CDR3 sequence is 16 residues long. The V and J ends lost 6 bases and 2 bases, in that order; junction bases with no gene match: 10. Germline assignment: CDR1 KGHSH and CDR2 LQKENI. CDR3 sequence (DNA): TGTGCCAGCTCTCCTACCTTGACAGGGACTGGAAACACCATATATTTT. Residues: CASSPTLTGTGNTIYF.

The rearrangement links TRBV11-2 to TRBJ1-3; D is perhaps TRBD1 (5 bases). Trimming removed 1 base from V and 0 bases from J, with 7 bases in between. CDR1 SGHAT and CDR2 FQNNGV come from the germline V gene. CDR3 size: 15 residues. CDR3 in amino acids: CASSLGDFSGNTIYF. The CDR3 nucleotides are TGTGCCAGCAGCTTAGGGGACTTCTCTGGAAACACCATATATTTT. The entire variable domain, with the rest obtained from reference TRBV11-2 and TRBJ1-3, is as follows: EAGVAQSPRYKIIEKRQSVAFWCNPISGHATLYWYQQILGQGPKLLIQFQNNGVVDDSQLPKDRFSAERLKGVDSTLKIQPAKLEDSAVYLCASSLGDFSGNTIYFGEGSWLTVV.

The chain has TRBV7-8 and TRBJ2-1; 7 bases fit TRBD1. V was clipped by 5 bases and J by 7 bases; unmatched bases: 14. The CDR3 contains 16 residues. Germline V lookup: CDR1 SGHVS, CDR2 FQNEAQ. DNA for the CDR3: TGTGCCAGCAGCCAAGAACCTTCGGACAGGTGGAATGAGCAGTTCTTC. This sequence encodes CASSQEPSDRWNEQFF.

The chain recombines TRBV10-1 with TRBJ1-6; D not certain. The CDR3 extends over 13 amino acids. The germline CDR1 and CDR2 sequences are WNHNN and SYGVQD (reference sequence). Trimming pared 5 bases from V and 6 bases from J, leaving 8 bases between. CDR3 in DNA: TGCGCCAGCAGTCGGGAACCTAATTCACCCCTCCACTTT. Its translation: CASSREPNSPLHF.

The CDR3 bases are TGTGCCAGTAGTGCCTACGGGATATCTGGAAACACCATATATTTT. Translating it yields CASSAYGISGNTIYF. The genes are TRBV19 and TRBJ1-3; no firm D call. Germline V lookup: CDR1 LNHDA, CDR2 SQIVND (reference sequence). This CDR3 is built from 15 residues. Between the trimmed V and J ends, which lost 5 bases and 1 base, there was a span of 12 bases.

This chain links TRBV5-4 with TRBJ2-2; tentatively, D is TRBD2 (6 bases). Trimming took 5 bases from V and 0 from J, leaving 8 bases between them. The CDR3 is made up of 14 amino acids. Germline V gene lookup returns CDR1 SGHNT and CDR2 YYREEE (reference sequence). The CDR3 bases are TGTGCCAGCAGACTAGCCCCGAACACCGGGGAGCTGTTTTTT. Its protein is CASRLAPNTGELFF. Full variable domain (remainder filled in from reference TRBV5-4 and TRBJ2-2): ETGVTQSPTHLIKTRGQQVTLRCSSQSGHNTVSWYQQALGQGPQFIFQYYREEENGRGNFPPRFSGLQFPNYSSELNVNALELDDSALYLCASRLAPNTGELFFGEGSRLTVL.

The chain carries TRBV11-2 and TRBJ1-1, with D possibly matching TRBD1 (6 bases). This CDR3 is built from 15 residues. Trimming removed 2 bases from V and 5 bases from J, with 15 bases in between. Germline lookup yields CDR1 SGHAT and CDR2 FQNNGV. The CDR3 sequence is CASSLSGGRQTEAFF. The CDR3 DNA reads TGTGCCAGCAGCTTATCGGGGGGCAGGCAAACTGAAGCTTTCTTT.

The chain links TRBV19 to TRBJ2-3, with 13 bases aligning to TRBD2. The CDR3 is made up of 16 amino acids. Germline V gene lookup returns CDR1 LNHDA and CDR2 SQIVND (reference sequence). Losses at the gene ends were 6 bases for V and 2 bases for J; bases not matched to a gene: 5. The CDR3 region is CASSELAGGDTDTQYF. CDR3 in DNA: TGTGCCAGTAGCGAACTAGCGGGAGGGGACACAGATACGCAGTATTTT.

This clone was found once. J is TRBJ2-1 and V is TRBV30; D is possibly TRBD2 (6 bases). Trimming shortened V by 2 bases and J by 0 bases, and 11 bases separated the two germline ends. The CDR3 covers 15 residues. CDR1 and CDR2 (germline): GTSNPN, SVGIG (reference sequence). The CDR3 DNA reads as TGTGCCTGGAGTCTTGGGACTGGCTCCTACAATGAGCAGTTCTTC. Its protein product is CAWSLGTGSYNEQFF.

This chain links TRBV28 with TRBJ1-6; D is possibly TRBD1 (5 bases). CDR1 and CDR2 from the germline V gene are MDHEN and SYDVKM. V was trimmed by 3 bases and J by 9 bases, leaving 15 bases between them. The CDR3 loop spans 15 amino acids. The CDR3 nucleotides read TGTGCCAGCAGTTTGGTTCAAGGGGCTCGTTCACCCCTCCACTTT. Protein product: CASSLVQGARSPLHF.

The chain employs TRBV3-1 (or the pseudogene TRBV3-2) and TRBJ1-6; D gene uncertain. The germline V gene encodes CDR1 LGHDT and CDR2 YNNKEL (reference sequence). Trimming left V 4 bases short and J 7 bases short, with 17 bases between. The CDR3 loop spans 16 amino acids. The CDR3 coding sequence is TGTGCCAGCAGCCGCAAGCCCCGGGAAGTAAATTCACCCCTCCACTTT. Translation gives CASSRKPREVNSPLHF.

The V and J genes are TRBV19 and TRBJ2-2; tentatively, D is TRBD1 (6 bases). Looked up from germline, CDR1 is LNHDA and CDR2 is SQIVND (reference sequence). Deletions cut 11 bases from V and 2 bases from J, with 12 bases between. There are 13 residues in the CDR3. The CDR3 loop is CAGRDTNTGELFF. CDR3 in DNA: TGTGCCGGCCGGGACACCAACACCGGGGAGCTGTTTTTT. Filled out from reference TRBV19 and TRBJ2-2, the complete variable domain reads DGGITQSPKYLFRKEGQNVTLSCEQNLNHDAMYWYRQDPGQGLRLIYYSQIVNDFQKGDIAEGYSVSREKKESFPLTVTSAQKNPTAFYLCAGRDTNTGELFFGEGSRLTVL.

J is TRBJ1-6 and V is TRBV2; TRBD1 matches at 7 bases. CDR3 length equals 14 residues. V shed 6 bases and J 6 bases; nucleotides not matched to a gene: 5. Germline V gene data show CDR1 as SNHLY and CDR2 as FYNNEI. The CDR3 reads CASRVNRGNSPLHF. CDR3 DNA sequence: TGTGCCAGCAGGGTAAACAGGGGTAATTCACCCCTCCACTTT.

The rearrangement links TRBV6-5 to TRBJ2-1, with 7 positions matching TRBD1. Germline V CDR1 and CDR2: MNHEY, SVGAGI. This CDR3 contains 12 residues. V was pared by 5 bases and J by 8 bases, with 3 bases of the junction left unmatched. The CDR3 loop reads CASSPTGDEQFF. In DNA, the CDR3 is TGTGCCAGCAGTCCAACAGGGGATGAGCAGTTCTTC.

The chain uses TRBV7-3 and TRBJ2-7; 7 bases match TRBD2. The CDR3 is made up of 15 amino acids. The J segment lost 0 bases and the V segment lost 5 bases, leaving 7 bases of the junction unmatched. Germline V CDR1 and CDR2: SGHTA, FQGTGA. In DNA, the CDR3 is TGTGCCAGCAGCATAAGCGGGGATAGCTCCTACGAGCAGTACTTC. Amino acid sequence: CASSISGDSSYEQYF.

The rearrangement uses TRBV4-1 and TRBJ2-7; 13 nucleotides match TRBD2. Losses at the gene ends were 4 bases for V and 1 base for J; bases not matched to a gene: 7. The germline V gene encodes CDR1 MGHRA and CDR2 YSYEKL. The CDR3 covers 17 residues. For the CDR3, the DNA is TGCGCCAGCAGCCTAAGACAGACTAGCGGGGGGTCCTACGAGCAGTACTTC. It translates to CASSLRQTSGGSYEQYF.

This clone was detected once. The chain has TRBV14 and TRBJ1-1; the D gene is possibly TRBD1 (5 bases). The CDR3 covers 16 residues. V was trimmed by 0 bases and J by 3 bases, leaving 14 bases between them. Germline V gene sequence: CDR1 SGHDN, CDR2 FVKESK. CDR3 sequence (DNA): TGTGCCAGCAGCCAAGATCCCGGACATATTTACACTGAAGCTTTCTTT. Protein sequence: CASSQDPGHIYTEAFF.

V gene TRBV6-5 combines with J gene TRBJ1-5; the D is unclear. The germline V and J ends were trimmed by 6 bases and 0 bases, with 6 bases remaining between them. The CDR3 contains 13 residues. Looked up from germline, CDR1 is MNHEY and CDR2 is SVGAGI. The CDR3 bases are TGTGCCAGCAGCCCAAATAGCAATCAGCCCCAGCATTTT. Translating it yields CASSPNSNQPQHF.

The chain links TRBV7-2 to TRBJ1-1; D is ambiguous. CDR1 and CDR2 from the germline V gene are SGHTA and FQGNSA. The CDR3 consists of 14 residues. V shed 1 base and J shed 0 bases, with 6 bases lying between them. The CDR3 sequence: CASSLVHLNTEAFF. DNA of the CDR3: TGTGCCAGCAGCTTAGTACACCTGAACACTGAAGCTTTCTTT.

The V call is TRBV7-3, the J call TRBJ1-1, with 7 positions matching TRBD1. The germline V gene encodes CDR1 SGHTA and CDR2 FQGTGA. The junction had 9 bases not matched to a gene; V was cut back by 4 bases and J by 4 bases. CDR3 length: 15 residues. CDR3 sequence: CASSSDRATLTEAFF. In nucleotides, the CDR3 is TGTGCCAGCAGCTCAGACAGGGCCACCCTCACTGAAGCTTTCTTT.

The chain joins TRBV18 to TRBJ1-1; D uncertain. The CDR3 covers 11 residues. V was cut by 1 base and J by 7 bases, with 4 bases left in between. CDR1 KGHSH and CDR2 LQKENI come from the germline V gene. CDR3 coding DNA: TGTGCCAGCTCACCACGGAGTGAAGCTTTCTTT. This sequence encodes CASSPRSEAFF.

The chain joins TRBV10-2 to TRBJ2-1, with D perhaps TRBD1 (6 bases). V was trimmed by 6 bases and J by 6 bases, leaving 15 bases between them. The CDR3 loop spans 14 amino acids. The germline V gene has CDR1 WSHSY and CDR2 SAAADI. CDR3 residues: CASSDLSRGNEQFF. The CDR3 region has the DNA TGCGCCAGCAGCGACTTGTCCAGGGGCAATGAGCAGTTCTTC.

This clone has more than one count but fewer than ten. The J gene is TRBJ1-2, the V gene TRBV3-1 (or the pseudogene TRBV3-2); unclear D gene. Looked up from germline, CDR1 is LGHDT and CDR2 is YNNKEL (reference sequence). V was trimmed by 2 bases and J by 4 bases, leaving 11 bases between them. The CDR3 extends over 14 amino acids. CDR3 bases: TGTGCCAGCAGCCAATGGTTACAGACCTATGGCTACACCTTC. Its translation: CASSQWLQTYGYTF.

V gene TRBV18 combines with J gene TRBJ2-5, with 13 nucleotides matching TRBD2. The CDR3 length is 16 residues. Unmatched junction bases numbered 5, after V lost 2 bases and J lost 5 bases. Germline V CDR1 and CDR2: KGHSH, LQKENI. In DNA form, the CDR3 reads TGTGCCAGCTCACCAGATACACTAGCGGGAGGGGAGACCCAGTACTTC. Its protein product is CASSPDTLAGGETQYF.

The chain couples TRBV28 to TRBJ1-1; D remains unclear. Germline assignment: CDR1 MDHEN and CDR2 SYDVKM. The CDR3 has 15 residues. Trimming cost V 5 bases and J 0 bases, with 13 bases left between them. CDR3 in DNA: TGTGCCAGCAGTCCTTGGGGAGCCATGAACACTGAAGCTTTCTTT. Translated, it gives CASSPWGAMNTEAFF.

This clone was detected once. The V gene is TRBV9, the J gene TRBJ1-5, with TRBD1 matching 7 bases. CDR3 length: 15 residues. In germline, CDR1 is SGDLS, CDR2 YYNGEE. J was trimmed by 4 bases and V by 0 bases; bases with no gene match: 4. The DNA for the CDR3 is TGTGCCAGCAGCGTAGGGGTGACAGGGAATCAGCCCCAGCATTTT. Its protein is CASSVGVTGNQPQHF.

This chain links TRBV5-1 with TRBJ2-1; weak D call: TRBD2 (5 bases). The CDR3 has 16 residues. Germline CDR1 SGHRS, CDR2 YFSETQ. The ends were cut back, 0 bases at V and 7 bases at J, with 17 bases in the middle. This CDR3 is CASSLVGVGYLNEQFF. DNA of the CDR3: TGCGCCAGCAGCTTGGTCGGGGTGGGGTACTTGAATGAGCAGTTCTTC.

CDR3 sequence (DNA): TGTGCCAGTAGTATAGTAGTTGGTGGCTACACCTTC. Translated, it gives CASSIVVGGYTF. The gene calls are TRBV19 and TRBJ1-2; D gene unclear. The germline V and J ends were trimmed by 1 base and 7 bases, with 7 bases remaining between them. The germline gives CDR1 LNHDA, CDR2 SQIVND (reference sequence). The length of the CDR3 is 12 residues.

This chain links TRBV10-3 with TRBJ1-2; perhaps TRBD1 as D (5 bases). The germline CDR1 and CDR2 sequences are ENHRY and SYGVKD. There are 16 residues in the CDR3. Between the trimmed V and J ends, which lost 0 bases and 2 bases, there was a span of 13 bases. The DNA for the CDR3 is TGTGCCATCAGTGAGTCGATAAGGGACTTCAACTATGGCTACACCTTC. It translates to CAISESIRDFNYGYTF.